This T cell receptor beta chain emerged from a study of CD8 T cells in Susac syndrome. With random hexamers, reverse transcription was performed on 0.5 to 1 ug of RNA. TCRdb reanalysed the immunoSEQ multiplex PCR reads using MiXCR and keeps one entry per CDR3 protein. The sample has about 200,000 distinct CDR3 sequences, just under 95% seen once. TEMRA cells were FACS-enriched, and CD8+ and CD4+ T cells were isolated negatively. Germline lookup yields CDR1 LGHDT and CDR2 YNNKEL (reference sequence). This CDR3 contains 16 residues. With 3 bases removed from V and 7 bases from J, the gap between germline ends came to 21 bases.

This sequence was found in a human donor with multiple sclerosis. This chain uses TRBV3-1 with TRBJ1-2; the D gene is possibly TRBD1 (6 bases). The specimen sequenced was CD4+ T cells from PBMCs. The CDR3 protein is CASSQQTTGPPGGYTF. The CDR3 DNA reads TGTGCCAGCAGCCAGCAAACGACAGGTCCCCCAGGTGGCTACACCTTC.